The 23 T cell receptor beta chains below were found in one sample sequenced in a study of shared clonotypes between healthy human individuals. Clones were read by immunoSEQ multiplex PCR, and TCRdb kept only the in-frame ones, dropping some. The table records about 2 million clones, around 96% of them present only once. CD45RO-negative, CCR7-selected cells formed the naive CD8 fraction, which excluded terminally differentiated effector memory CD45RA+ cells. Sample: naive CD8+ T cells sorted from blood. The receptors were sampled from a man younger than 35 in good health.

This clone is a singleton in its sample. The rearrangement links TRBV7-8 to TRBJ2-1; D not resolved. With 1 base removed from V and 8 bases from J, the gap between germline ends came to 6 bases. This CDR3 is built from 12 residues. Looked up from germline, CDR1 is SGHVS and CDR2 is FQNEAQ. The CDR3 DNA follows: TGTGCCAGCAGCTTAGAAGGCGATGAGCAGTTCTTC. This translates into CASSLEGDEQFF.

The genes are TRBV29-1 and TRBJ2-5; 10 bases fit TRBD2. The CDR3 runs to 14 residues. The ends lost 8 bases at V and 5 bases at J; junction bases unmatched: 11. Germline V gene sequence: CDR1 SQVTM, CDR2 ANQGSEA. As DNA, the CDR3 is TGCAGCTCCGGGTCGAGCGGGGGGGCGGAGACCCAGTACTTC. Amino acid sequence: CSSGSSGGAETQYF.

The J gene is TRBJ1-2, the V gene TRBV6-5; D is unresolved. This CDR3 is built from 15 residues. CDR1 is MNHEY and CDR2 is SVGAGI in the germline V gene. The V gene lost 1 base and the J gene lost 4 bases, with 13 bases spanning the gap. The CDR3 sequence is CASSYFLTTGYGYTF. CDR3 DNA sequence: TGTGCCAGCAGTTACTTCCTCACCACGGGCTATGGCTACACCTTC.

The CDR3 DNA is TGTGCCGGTAGGGGCATAGATTCGCCCAGGGGGCCGGGCACTGAAGCTTTCTTT. This encodes CAGRGIDSPRGPGTEAFF. This rearrangement joins TRBV7-9 to TRBJ1-1; 8 positions agree with TRBD1. Trimming cost V 11 bases and J 4 bases; bases outside gene matches: 24. CDR3 length: 18 residues. Germline V gene data show CDR1 as SEHNR and CDR2 as FQNEAQ (reference sequence).

This rearrangement joins TRBV27 to TRBJ2-5; possible D gene TRBD2, 5 bases. CDR3 length: 13 amino acids. Trimming left V 2 bases short and J 5 bases short, with 9 bases between. The V gene's germline CDR1 is MNHEY and CDR2 SMNVEV (reference sequence). The DNA of the CDR3 is TGTGCCAGCAGTTTAGCGGACTGGGAGACCCAGTACTTC. It encodes CASSLADWETQYF.

The V call is TRBV4-3, the J call TRBJ2-2, with 8 bases that match TRBD2. CDR1 LGHNA and CDR2 YSLEER come from the germline V gene. This CDR3 comprises 16 residues. The ends lost 3 bases at V and 6 bases at J; junction bases unmatched: 9. The CDR3 protein is CASSQIAGSTSGELFF. The CDR3 DNA is TGCGCCAGCAGCCAGATAGCGGGATCGACGTCCGGGGAGCTGTTTTTT.

The V call is TRBV10-3, the J call TRBJ2-1, with TRBD2 identical over 7 bases. The CDR3 totals 16 residues. Germline values: CDR1 ENHRY, CDR2 SYGVKD. J lost 8 bases, V lost 6 bases, and 16 bases had no gene match. CDR3 nucleotide sequence: TGTGCCATCAGCAGGGAGACCCGACTAGCTTGGGATGAGCAGTTCTTC. This codes for CAISRETRLAWDEQFF.

The DNA of the CDR3 is TGTGCCAGCAGCTTGGGGGCAGGGAAGCAGTACTTC. Amino acids: CASSLGAGKQYF. The V call is TRBV5-6, the J call TRBJ2-7, with D possibly matching TRBD1 (5 bases). Trimming took 0 bases from V and 8 from J, leaving 9 bases between them. The CDR3 covers 12 residues. The germline gives CDR1 SGHDT, CDR2 YYEEEE.

V and J are TRBV4-1 and TRBJ1-1, with D possibly TRBD1 on 5 matching bases. Germline CDR1 reads MGHRA; CDR2 reads YSYEKL. The CDR3 extends over 16 amino acids. V dropped 4 bases and J dropped 4 bases, with 19 bases sitting between them. DNA for the CDR3: TGCGCCAGCAGCCCCACGCTGGGGCCCCAAAGCACTGAAGCTTTCTTT. Amino acids: CASSPTLGPQSTEAFF.

The rearrangement links TRBV5-1 to TRBJ1-2, with TRBD1 identical over 7 bases. The germline V gene encodes CDR1 SGHRS and CDR2 YFSETQ. V shed 0 bases, J shed 6 bases, and the junction held 11 bases outside the gene matches. CDR3 length equals 16 residues. CDR3 nucleotide sequence: TGCGCCAGCAGCTTGGTTCCGGGACAGCAGGATAATGGCTACACCTTC. Its protein is CASSLVPGQQDNGYTF. The whole variable domain, remainder taken from reference TRBV5-1 and TRBJ1-2, is KAGVTQTPRYLIKTRGQQVTLSCSPISGHRSVSWYQQTPGQGLQFLFEYFSETQRNKGNFPGRFSGRQFSNSRSEMNVSTLELGDSALYLCASSLVPGQQDNGYTFGSGTRLTVV.

The rearrangement uses TRBV6-5 and TRBJ2-3; 9 positions match TRBD2. Germline V gene sequence: CDR1 MNHEY, CDR2 SVGAGI. V trimming: 8 bases; J trimming: 2 bases; junction bases outside the gene matches: 5. This CDR3 spans 14 amino acids. Written as DNA, the CDR3 is TGTGCCAGCGGCCGGACTAGCGACACAGATACGCAGTATTTT. Translating it yields CASGRTSDTDTQYF.

The J gene is TRBJ2-1, the V gene TRBV27, with 11 bases matching TRBD2. Losses at the gene ends were 6 bases for V and 5 bases for J; bases not matched to a gene: 6. The germline CDR1 and CDR2 sequences are MNHEY and SMNVEV (reference sequence). The CDR3 covers 15 residues. CDR3 protein: CASSPKLAGDNEQFF. The CDR3 DNA sequence: TGTGCCAGCAGCCCAAAACTAGCGGGAGACAATGAGCAGTTCTTC.

In this sample, this clone turned up a few times. This sequence joins TRBV11-2 and TRBJ1-5; maybe TRBD1 (5 bases). Germline CDR1 reads SGHAT; CDR2 reads FQNNGV. This CDR3 has 15 residues. V gave up 0 bases and J gave up 6 bases, with 12 bases separating them. CDR3 nucleotides: TGTGCCAGCAGCTTAGATCCTCCGGGGGGTCAGCCCCAGCATTTT. This gives the protein CASSLDPPGGQPQHF.

J is TRBJ2-7 and V is TRBV4-1; D possibly matches TRBD1 or TRBD2 (5 bases each). CDR3 length: 16 amino acids. The germline gives CDR1 MGHRA, CDR2 YSYEKL. Between the trimmed V and J ends, which lost 0 bases and 2 bases, there was a span of 14 bases. CDR3 coding DNA: TGCGCCAGCAGCCAAGATTTGGGGGAGAGCCCCTACGAGCAGTACTTC. Translation: CASSQDLGESPYEQYF.

The CDR3 spells CASSLETSTDTQYF. CDR3 in DNA: TGTGCCAGCAGCTTGGAGACCTCCACAGATACGCAGTATTTT. The chain joins TRBV5-6 to TRBJ2-3, with D unresolved. Trimming took off 0 bases at V and 2 bases at J, with 7 bases between the two ends. The V gene's germline CDR1 is SGHDT and CDR2 YYEEEE. The CDR3 covers 14 residues.

V gene TRBV19 combines with J gene TRBJ2-1; 12 bases match TRBD2. J was trimmed by 5 bases and V by 5 bases; bases with no gene match: 4. Germline-derived CDR1 and CDR2 are LNHDA and SQIVND (reference sequence). The CDR3 totals 15 residues. CDR3 DNA sequence: TGTGCCAGTAGTTTGCTAGCGGGAGGGGACAATGAGCAGTTCTTC. Protein: CASSLLAGGDNEQFF.

V usage is TRBV29-1 and J usage is TRBJ2-7, with D hard to call. From germline, CDR1 is SQVTM and CDR2 ANQGSEA. V was shortened by 4 bases and J by 2 bases, with 6 bases between the two germline ends. The CDR3 has 11 residues. CDR3 sequence: CSVGPTYEQYF. The CDR3 region has the DNA TGCAGCGTTGGTCCTACCTACGAGCAGTACTTC.

A word on this clone: The same CDR3 arises from other DNA sequences in this sample as well. The gene calls are TRBV7-9 and TRBJ2-5; 7 nucleotides align to TRBD2. CDR3 size: 14 residues. CDR1 is SEHNR, CDR2 FQNEAQ, per germline (reference sequence). After removal of 6 bases from V and 2 bases from J, the junction contained 6 bases not matched to a gene. The DNA of the CDR3 is TGTGCCAGCAGTTCCTACGGGGGGCAAGAGACCCAGTACTTC. It specifies CASSSYGGQETQYF.

V gene TRBV4-3 combines with J gene TRBJ2-3; D call uncertain. Germline CDR1 is LGHNA and CDR2 is YSLEER. V lost 0 bases and J lost 0, with 10 bases in between. The CDR3 length is 16 residues. DNA for the CDR3: TGCGCCAGCAGCCAAGACATAGGTACTAGCACAGATACGCAGTATTTT. Protein: CASSQDIGTSTDTQYF.

This chain connects TRBV12-2 to TRBJ2-2; the table's D call, TRBD2, has no DNA check behind it. TRBV12-2 represents a pseudogene. The CDR3 loop spans 15 amino acids. DNA for the CDR3: TGTGCAACCCCTCGGACTAGCGGGAGCACCGGGGAGCTGTTTTTT. Translating gives CATPRTSGSTGELFF.

This clone was counted once. This chain connects TRBV5-1 to TRBJ1-2, with 10 bases that match TRBD1. The CDR3 totals 15 residues. Trimming took 1 base from V and 6 from J; bases not matched to a gene: 6. Germline V lookup: CDR1 SGHRS, CDR2 YFSETQ. CDR3 coding DNA: TGCGCCAGCAGCTTGTGGGGGACAGGGGTCGATGGCTACACCTTC. Residues: CASSLWGTGVDGYTF.

The chain combines TRBV10-2 with TRBJ2-3; D might be TRBD2 (6 bases). CDR3 length equals 13 residues. Germline loops: CDR1 WSHSY, CDR2 SAAADI. Trimming stripped 5 bases from V and 12 bases from J, with 18 bases between. The CDR3 is CASSPDYEEGQYF. The CDR3 nucleotides read TGCGCCAGCAGTCCCGATTACGAGGAGGGCCAGTATTTT.

J is TRBJ2-7 and V is TRBV11-2; 7 bases fit TRBD1. The CDR3 runs to 11 residues. The V and J ends lost 3 bases and 9 bases, in that order; junction bases with no gene match: 2. Germline lookup yields CDR1 SGHAT and CDR2 FQNNGV. The CDR3 spells CASSLGDRQYF. As DNA, the CDR3 is TGTGCCAGCAGCTTGGGGGACAGGCAGTACTTC.